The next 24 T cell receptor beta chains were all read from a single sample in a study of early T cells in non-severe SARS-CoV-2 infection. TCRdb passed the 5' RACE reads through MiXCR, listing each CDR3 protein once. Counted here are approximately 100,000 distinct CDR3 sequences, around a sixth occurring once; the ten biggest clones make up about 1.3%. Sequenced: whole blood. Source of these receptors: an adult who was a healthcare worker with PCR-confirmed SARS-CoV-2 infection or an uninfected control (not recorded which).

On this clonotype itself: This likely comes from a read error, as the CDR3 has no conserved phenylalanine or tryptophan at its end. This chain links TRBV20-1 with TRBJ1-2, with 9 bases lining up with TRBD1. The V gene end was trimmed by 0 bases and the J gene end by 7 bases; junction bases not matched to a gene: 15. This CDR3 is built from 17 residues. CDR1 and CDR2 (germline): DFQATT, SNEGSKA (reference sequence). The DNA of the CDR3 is TGCAGTGCTAGAGATCACGGACAGGGGACCCGCCGGGTTGGCTACACCTCC. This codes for CSARDHGQGTRRVGYTS.

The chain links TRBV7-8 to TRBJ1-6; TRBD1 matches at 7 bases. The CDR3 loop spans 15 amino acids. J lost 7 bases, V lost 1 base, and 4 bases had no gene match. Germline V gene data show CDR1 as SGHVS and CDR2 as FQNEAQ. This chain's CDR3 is CASSLVLQGNSPLHF. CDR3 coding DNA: TGTGCCAGCAGCTTAGTATTACAGGGGAATTCACCCCTCCACTTT.

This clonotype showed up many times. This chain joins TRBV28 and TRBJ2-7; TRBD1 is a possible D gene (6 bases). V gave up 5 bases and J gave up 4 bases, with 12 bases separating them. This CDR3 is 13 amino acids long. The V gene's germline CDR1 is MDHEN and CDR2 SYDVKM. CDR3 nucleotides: TGTGCCAGCAGTCTAACAAGGGGGTACGAGCAGTACTTC. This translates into CASSLTRGYEQYF.

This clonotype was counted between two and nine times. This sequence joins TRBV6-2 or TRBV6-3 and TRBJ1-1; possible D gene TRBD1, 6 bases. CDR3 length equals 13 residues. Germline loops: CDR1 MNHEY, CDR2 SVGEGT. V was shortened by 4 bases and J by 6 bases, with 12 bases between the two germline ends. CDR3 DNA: TGTGCCAGCAGTTCGGGGGGGCGCGCTGAAGCTTTCTTT. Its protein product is CASSSGGRAEAFF.

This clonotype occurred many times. The CDR3, as DNA: TGTGCCAGCAGCCCTCCTGCCCTCCAAGAGACCCAGTACTTC. This translates into CASSPPALQETQYF. The V call is TRBV7-6, the J call TRBJ2-5; D gene uncertain. This CDR3 contains 14 residues. Germline CDR1 and CDR2: SGHVS and FNYEAQ. V shed 5 bases and J shed 1 base, with 11 bases lying between them.

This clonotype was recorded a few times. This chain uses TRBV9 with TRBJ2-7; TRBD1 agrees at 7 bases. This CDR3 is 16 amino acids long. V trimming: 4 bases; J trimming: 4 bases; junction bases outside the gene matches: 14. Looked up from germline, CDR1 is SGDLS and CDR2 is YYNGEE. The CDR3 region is CASSTRATGQPYEQYF. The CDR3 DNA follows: TGTGCCAGCAGCACTCGAGCTACGGGACAGCCTTACGAGCAGTACTTC.

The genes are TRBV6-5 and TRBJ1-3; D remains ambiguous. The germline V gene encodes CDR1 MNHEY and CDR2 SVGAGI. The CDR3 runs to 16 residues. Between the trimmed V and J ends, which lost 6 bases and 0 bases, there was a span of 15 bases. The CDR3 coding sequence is TGTGCCAGCAGCGATACAGTACCGACCTCTGGAAACACCATATATTTT. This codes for CASSDTVPTSGNTIYF.

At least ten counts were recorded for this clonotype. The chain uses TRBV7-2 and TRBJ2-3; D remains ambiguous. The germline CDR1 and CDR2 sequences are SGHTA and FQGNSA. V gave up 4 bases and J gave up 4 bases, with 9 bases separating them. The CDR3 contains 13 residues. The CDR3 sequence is CASSSIAADTQYF. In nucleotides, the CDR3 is TGTGCCAGCAGCTCCATCGCGGCAGATACGCAGTATTTT.

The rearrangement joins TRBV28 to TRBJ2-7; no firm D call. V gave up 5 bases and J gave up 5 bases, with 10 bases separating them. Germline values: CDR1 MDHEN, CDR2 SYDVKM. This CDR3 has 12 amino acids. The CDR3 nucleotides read TGTGCCAGCAGTCCTTACCAGGACGAGCAGTACTTC. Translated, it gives CASSPYQDEQYF.

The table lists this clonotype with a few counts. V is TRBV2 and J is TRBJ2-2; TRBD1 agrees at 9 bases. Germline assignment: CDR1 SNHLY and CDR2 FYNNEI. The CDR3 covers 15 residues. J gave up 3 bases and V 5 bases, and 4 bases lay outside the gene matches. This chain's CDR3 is CASSPGTGYTGELFF. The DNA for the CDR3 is TGTGCCAGCAGTCCTGGGACAGGGTACACCGGGGAGCTGTTTTTT.

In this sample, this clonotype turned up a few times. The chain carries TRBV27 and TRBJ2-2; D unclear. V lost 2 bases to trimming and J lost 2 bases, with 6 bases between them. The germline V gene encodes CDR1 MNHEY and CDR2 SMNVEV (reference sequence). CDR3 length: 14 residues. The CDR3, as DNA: TGTGCCAGCAGTTTAAAATTAAACACCGGGGAGCTGTTTTTT. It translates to CASSLKLNTGELFF.

The chain's CDR3 is CASSSTGAGTEAFF. DNA of the CDR3: TGTGCCAGCAGTTCCACAGGGGCGGGCACTGAAGCTTTCTTT. This sequence joins TRBV27 and TRBJ1-1, with 7 bases that match TRBD1. The CDR3 is made up of 14 amino acids. The V gene end was trimmed by 4 bases and the J gene end by 4 bases; junction bases not matched to a gene: 6. CDR1 MNHEY and CDR2 SMNVEV come from the germline V gene (reference sequence).

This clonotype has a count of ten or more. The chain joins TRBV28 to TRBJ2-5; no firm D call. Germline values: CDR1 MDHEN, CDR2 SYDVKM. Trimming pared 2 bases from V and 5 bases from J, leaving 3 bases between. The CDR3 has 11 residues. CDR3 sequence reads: CASSLLETQYF. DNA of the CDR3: TGTGCCAGCAGTTTACTGGAGACCCAGTACTTC. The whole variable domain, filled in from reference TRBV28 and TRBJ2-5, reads DVKVTQSSRYLVKRTGEKVFLECVQDMDHENMFWYRQDPGLGLRLIYFSYDVKMKEKGDIPEGYSVSREKKERFSLILESASTNQTSMYLCASSLLETQYFGPGTRLLVL.

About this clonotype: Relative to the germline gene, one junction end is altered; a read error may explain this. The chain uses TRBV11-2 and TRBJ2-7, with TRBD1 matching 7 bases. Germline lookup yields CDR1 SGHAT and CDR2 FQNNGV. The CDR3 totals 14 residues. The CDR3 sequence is CASSSLRDSPPGHF. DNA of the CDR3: TGTGCCAGCAGCTCCCTTCGGGACAGCCCCCCGGGGCACTTC.

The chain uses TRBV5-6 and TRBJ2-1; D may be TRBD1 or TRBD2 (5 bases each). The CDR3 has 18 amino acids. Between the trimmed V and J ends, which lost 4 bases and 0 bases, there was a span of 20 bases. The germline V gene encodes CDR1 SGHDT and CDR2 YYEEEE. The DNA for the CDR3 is TGTGCCAGCAGCCGGCGGAGAGGGGCTAGGAGCTCCTACAATGAGCAGTTCTTC. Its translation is CASSRRRGARSSYNEQFF.

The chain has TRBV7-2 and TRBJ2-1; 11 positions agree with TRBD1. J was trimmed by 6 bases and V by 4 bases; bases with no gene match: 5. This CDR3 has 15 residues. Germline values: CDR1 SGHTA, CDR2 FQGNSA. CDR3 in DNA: TGTGCCAGCAGCTACCGGGACAGGGGGGTCAATGAGCAGTTCTTC. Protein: CASSYRDRGVNEQFF.

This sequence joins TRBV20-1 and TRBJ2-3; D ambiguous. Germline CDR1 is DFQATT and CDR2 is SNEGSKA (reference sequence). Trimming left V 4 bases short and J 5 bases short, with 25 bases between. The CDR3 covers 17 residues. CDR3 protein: CSATLKESGYRGDTQYF. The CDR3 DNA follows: TGCAGTGCTACTCTTAAAGAGTCGGGCTATAGAGGAGATACGCAGTATTTT.

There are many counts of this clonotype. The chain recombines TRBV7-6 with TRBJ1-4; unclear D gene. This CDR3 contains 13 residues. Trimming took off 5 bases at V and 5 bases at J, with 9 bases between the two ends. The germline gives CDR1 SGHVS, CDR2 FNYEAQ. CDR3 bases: TGTGCCAGCAGCGCCCTCTCCAATGAAAAACTGTTTTTT. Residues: CASSALSNEKLFF.

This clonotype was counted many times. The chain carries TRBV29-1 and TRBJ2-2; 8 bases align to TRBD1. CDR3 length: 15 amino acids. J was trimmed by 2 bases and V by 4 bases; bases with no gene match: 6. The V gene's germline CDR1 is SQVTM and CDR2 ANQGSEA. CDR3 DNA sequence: TGCAGCGTTGGACAGTCAGGGGGCAACACCGGGGAGCTGTTTTTT. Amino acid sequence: CSVGQSGGNTGELFF.

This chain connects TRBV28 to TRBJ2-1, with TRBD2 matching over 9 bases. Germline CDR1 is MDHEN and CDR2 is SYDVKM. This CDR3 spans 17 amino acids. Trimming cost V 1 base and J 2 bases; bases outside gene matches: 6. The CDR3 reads CASSLSAAGGPYNEQFF. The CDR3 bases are TGTGCCAGCAGTTTATCTGCGGCGGGAGGGCCCTACAATGAGCAGTTCTTC.

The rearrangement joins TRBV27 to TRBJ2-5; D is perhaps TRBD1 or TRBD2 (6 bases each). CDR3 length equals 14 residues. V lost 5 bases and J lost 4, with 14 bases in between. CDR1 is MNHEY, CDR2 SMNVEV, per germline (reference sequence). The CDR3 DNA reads TGTGCCAGCAGTACGAAAGGGGGGCCAGAGACCCAGTACTTC. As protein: CASSTKGGPETQYF.

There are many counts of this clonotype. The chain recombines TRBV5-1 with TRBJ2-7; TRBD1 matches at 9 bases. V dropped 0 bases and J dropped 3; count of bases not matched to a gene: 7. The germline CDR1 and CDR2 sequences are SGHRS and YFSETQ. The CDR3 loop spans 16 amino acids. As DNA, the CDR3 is TGCGCCAGCAGCTTGGGTACGGGACAGGGCCTCTACGAGCAGTACTTC. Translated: CASSLGTGQGLYEQYF. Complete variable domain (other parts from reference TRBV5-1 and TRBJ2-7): KAGVTQTPRYLIKTRGQQVTLSCSPISGHRSVSWYQQTPGQGLQFLFEYFSETQRNKGNFPGRFSGRQFSNSRSEMNVSTLELGDSALYLCASSLGTGQGLYEQYFGPGTRLTVT.

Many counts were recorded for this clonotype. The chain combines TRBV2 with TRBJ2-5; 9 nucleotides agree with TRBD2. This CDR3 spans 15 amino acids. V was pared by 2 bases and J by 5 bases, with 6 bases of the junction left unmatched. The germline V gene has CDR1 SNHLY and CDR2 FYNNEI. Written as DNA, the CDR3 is TGTGCCAGCAGTGAAATAGCGGGAGTCTTGGAGACCCAGTACTTC. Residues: CASSEIAGVLETQYF.

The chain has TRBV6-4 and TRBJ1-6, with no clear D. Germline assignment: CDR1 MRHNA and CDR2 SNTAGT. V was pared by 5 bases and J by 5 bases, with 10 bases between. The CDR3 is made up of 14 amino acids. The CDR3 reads CASSIDGDNSPLHF. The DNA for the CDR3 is TGTGCCAGCAGTATTGACGGAGATAATTCACCCCTCCACTTT.